One sample yielded the 22 T cell receptor beta chains listed below, sequenced in a study of identical twins. MiXCR was run by TCRdb on the 5' RACE reads, yielding one entry per CDR3 protein. The profile shows about 530,000 distinct CDR3 sequences, around 24% of them singletons. Another study also made use of these data, one on yellow fever vaccine responses in identical twins.

The sample comprised CD4+ T cells sorted from blood. These receptors all come from a woman between 18 and 29 years old in good health.

The chain joins TRBV7-8 to TRBJ1-2; 7 bases align to TRBD1. V trimming: 4 bases; J trimming: 13 bases; junction bases outside the gene matches: 9. Germline assignment: CDR1 SGHVS and CDR2 FQNEAQ. CDR3 length: 12 residues. The CDR3 spells CASSSPGQRSTF. For the CDR3, the DNA is TGTGCCAGCAGCTCACCGGGACAGCGGTCCACCTTC.

The rearrangement uses TRBV5-8 and TRBJ2-1; no reliable D call. V dropped 0 bases and J dropped 9 bases, with 7 bases sitting between them. The CDR3 is 12 amino acids. The germline gives CDR1 SGHTS, CDR2 YDEGEE. Written as DNA, the CDR3 is TGTGCCAGCAGCTTGGATGGGGTTGAGCAGTTCTTC. Translated: CASSLDGVEQFF.

This clonotype came up a few times. V is TRBV5-1 and J is TRBJ2-7; D tentatively reads TRBD1 or TRBD2 (5 bases each). Trimming took off 1 base at V and 3 bases at J, with 14 bases between the two ends. This CDR3 region has 15 residues. The V gene's germline CDR1 is SGHRS and CDR2 YFSETQ. The CDR3 region has the DNA TGCGCCAGCAGCTTGTCGGTTGGGACCAACTACGAGCAGTACTTC. The encoded protein is CASSLSVGTNYEQYF.

The rearrangement joins TRBV5-1 to TRBJ2-3; a weak D match, TRBD1 (6 bases). This CDR3 region has 16 residues. Germline CDR1 is SGHRS and CDR2 is YFSETQ. The germline V and J ends were trimmed by 0 bases and 4 bases, with 15 bases remaining between them. CDR3 region: CASSLDRATSPDTQYF. The CDR3 nucleotides read TGCGCCAGCAGCTTGGACAGGGCGACCTCCCCAGATACGCAGTATTTT.

There are many counts of this clonotype. The chain joins TRBV12-3 or TRBV12-4 to TRBJ2-7, with TRBD2 identical over 11 bases. CDR3 length: 14 residues. Trimming cost V 5 bases and J 2 bases; bases outside gene matches: 2. The CDR3 DNA is TGTGCCAGCAGTAGACTAGCGGGAACCTACGAGCAGTACTTC. Amino acids: CASSRLAGTYEQYF.

This clonotype has a handful of counts. The V call is TRBV5-1, the J call TRBJ2-7; 7 bases agree with TRBD1. Trimming cost V 9 bases and J 0 bases; bases outside gene matches: 9. This CDR3 contains 14 residues. The germline CDR1 and CDR2 sequences are SGHRS and YFSETQ. The CDR3 DNA sequence: TGCGCCACTGAGGGACAGCAGAGCTCCTACGAGCAGTACGTC. The encoded protein is CATEGQQSSYEQYV.

The CDR3 region has the DNA TGCAGTGCTAGGGGGGGACTAGCGGGAGGTGATACGCAGTATTTT. This translates into CSARGGLAGGDTQYF. This chain connects TRBV20-1 to TRBJ2-3, with TRBD2 identical over 15 bases. There are 15 residues in the CDR3. CDR1 and CDR2 from the germline V gene are DFQATT and SNEGSKA (reference sequence). V was pared by 3 bases and J by 6 bases, with 4 bases of the junction left unmatched.

This clonotype was counted a few times. The rearrangement uses TRBV10-3 and TRBJ2-7; D is unresolved. Per germline, CDR1 ENHRY and CDR2 SYGVKD. This CDR3 comprises 12 residues. Trimming took off 5 bases at V and 6 bases at J, with 11 bases between the two ends. In DNA form, the CDR3 reads TGTGCCATCAGTTTTACTTCCCTCGAGCAGTACTTC. Residues: CAISFTSLEQYF.

The sample holds a few counts of this clonotype. The rearrangement joins TRBV27 to TRBJ2-7; no reliable D call. The CDR3 contains 15 residues. Germline V CDR1 and CDR2: MNHEY, SMNVEV (reference sequence). The V end was cut by 5 bases, the J end by 4 bases, with 18 bases between. CDR3 nucleotide sequence: TGTGCCAGCAGTCGCGGACCGTCCGTCATATACGAGCAGTACTTC. It yields the protein CASSRGPSVIYEQYF.

A few counts support this clonotype. The V and J genes are TRBV7-2 and TRBJ2-3; 9 bases agree with TRBD2. Germline assignment: CDR1 SGHTA and CDR2 FQGNSA. This CDR3 is built from 15 residues. Germline trimming cut 2 bases from V and 6 bases from J; bases unmatched to any gene: 6. CDR3 in DNA: TGTGCCAGCAGCTTATGGCGGGAGGGTTGGGATACGCAGTATTTT. Its protein is CASSLWREGWDTQYF.

V gene TRBV12-3 or TRBV12-4 combines with J gene TRBJ1-6, with 7 positions matching TRBD1. Trimming removed 6 bases from V and 7 bases from J; junction bases left unmatched: 3. The CDR3 runs to 13 residues. DNA for the CDR3: TGTGCCAGCAGACAGGGGAACAATTCACCCCTCCACTTT. Its translation: CASRQGNNSPLHF.

The chain has TRBV6-1 and TRBJ1-3, with TRBD1 identical over 8 bases. The CDR3 is 16 residues long. In germline, CDR1 is MNHNS, CDR2 SASEGT. After removal of 5 bases from V and 4 bases from J, the junction contained 10 bases not matched to a gene. The CDR3 here is CASSRRDRITGNTIYF. Here the CDR3 DNA reads TGTGCCAGCAGTCGGCGGGACAGGATCACCGGAAACACCATATATTTT.

The V gene is TRBV19, the J gene TRBJ1-1, with unresolved D. There are 14 residues in the CDR3. Germline V gives CDR1 LNHDA, CDR2 SQIVND (reference sequence). The germline V and J ends were trimmed by 7 bases and 7 bases, with 19 bases remaining between them. CDR3 in DNA: TGTGCCAGTATAGGGAGGCGCTTAACTGATGAAGCTTTCTTT. It specifies CASIGRRLTDEAFF.

The rearrangement uses TRBV7-7 and TRBJ2-1; 7 bases fit TRBD2. The CDR3 has 16 amino acids. CDR1 is SSHAT and CDR2 is FNYEAQ in the germline V gene (reference sequence). Unmatched junction bases numbered 5, after V lost 1 base and J lost 2 bases. The CDR3 region has the DNA TGTGCCAGCAGCTTAGGGGCGGGAGTCACCTACAATGAGCAGTTCTTC. The encoded protein is CASSLGAGVTYNEQFF.

The rearrangement joins TRBV28 to TRBJ2-7; D is uncertain. Germline V gives CDR1 MDHEN, CDR2 SYDVKM. The CDR3 covers 11 residues. With 7 bases removed from V and 4 bases from J, the gap between germline ends came to 8 bases. CDR3: CASTWNYEQYF. Written as DNA, the CDR3 is TGTGCCAGCACCTGGAATTACGAGCAGTACTTC.

CDR3 amino acids: CSASVGGQINSNQPQHF. The CDR3 nucleotides read TGCAGTGCAAGTGTTGGGGGACAGATTAATAGCAATCAGCCCCAGCATTTT. V is TRBV20-1 and J is TRBJ1-5, with 7 bases aligning to TRBD1. Trimming removed 6 bases from V and 0 bases from J; junction bases left unmatched: 14. This CDR3 is built from 17 residues. CDR1 is DFQATT, CDR2 SNEGSKA, per germline (reference sequence).

The CDR3 sequence is CASSLTTEGTYEQYF. DNA for the CDR3: TGTGCCAGCAGCTTGACGACAGAGGGAACCTACGAGCAGTACTTC. The genes are TRBV11-3 and TRBJ2-7; D may correspond to TRBD1 or TRBD2 (5 bases each). Germline V gives CDR1 SGHNT, CDR2 YENEEA. The CDR3 consists of 15 residues. V was cut by 3 bases and J by 2 bases, with 14 bases left in between.

In its sample, this clonotype was seen once. The J gene is TRBJ1-5, the V gene TRBV20-1; perhaps TRBD1 as D (5 bases). This CDR3 comprises 15 residues. Trimming took off 5 bases at V and 6 bases at J, with 20 bases between the two ends. The germline gives CDR1 DFQATT, CDR2 SNEGSKA (reference sequence). The chain's CDR3 is CSALLATGGAQPQHF. Here the CDR3 DNA reads TGCAGTGCTCTCTTGGCCACAGGCGGCGCTCAGCCCCAGCATTTT.

The sample holds a few counts of this clonotype. This chain joins TRBV11-2 and TRBJ2-1; TRBD1 might be the D (6 bases). The V end lost 5 bases, the J end lost 6 bases, and 17 bases lay between the germline ends. Germline values: CDR1 SGHAT, CDR2 FQNNGV. The CDR3 is 15 residues long. CDR3 bases: TGTGCCAGCAGCCCCACAGGGACGACTGGCAATGAGCAGTTCTTC. Translating it yields CASSPTGTTGNEQFF.

This rearrangement joins TRBV7-8 to TRBJ2-7, with D maybe TRBD1 (5 bases). The CDR3 totals 14 residues. Trimming took off 0 bases at V and 2 bases at J, with 8 bases between the two ends. Per germline, CDR1 SGHVS and CDR2 FQNEAQ. The CDR3 DNA follows: TGTGCCAGCAGCTTAGCACAGGCCGCCTACGAGCAGTACGTC. Its protein is CASSLAQAAYEQYV.

The rearrangement links TRBV12-3 or TRBV12-4 to TRBJ1-1; no definite D call. Trimming shortened V by 8 bases and J by 4 bases, and 5 bases separated the two germline ends. CDR3 length: 10 residues. DNA for the CDR3: TGTGCCAGCGGTCGCACTGAAGCTTTCTTT. Residues: CASGRTEAFF.

The chain couples TRBV20-1 to TRBJ1-1, with no clear D. V was clipped by 6 bases and J by 4 bases, with 15 bases between them. Looked up from germline, CDR1 is DFQATT and CDR2 is SNEGSKA (reference sequence). The CDR3 spans 13 residues. CDR3 coding DNA: TGCAGTGCGGCCGGTTTTTCGGTCACTGAAGCTTTCTTT. Encoded protein: CSAAGFSVTEAFF.